The 13 T cell receptor beta chains in this list originate from one sample, sequenced in a study of graft-versus-host responses after intestinal transplantation. Antigen specificity for these receptors is unknown. The table came from immunoSEQ multiplex PCR; TCRdb's copy has only in-frame clones and leaves some out. This table has tens of thousands of clones, less than 95% appearing once. The sample consisted of unstimulated CD4+ T cells sorted from spleen or lymph node cells, taken before transplant. The receptors originated from a human donor who was the organ donor for an intestinal transplant.

The chain links TRBV21-1 to TRBJ1-1; the DNA was not used to check the table's D call, TRBD1. TRBV21-1 is deemed a pseudogene. CDR3 size: 15 residues. CDR3 in amino acids: CASSNGTGTDTEAFF. In nucleotides, the CDR3 is TGTGCCAGCAGCAACGGGACAGGGACCGACACTGAAGCTTTCTTT.

The chain uses TRBV29-1 and TRBJ1-2; tentative D call: TRBD1 (6 bases). CDR1 is SQVTM, CDR2 ANQGSEA, per germline. The CDR3 length is 14 residues. V lost 4 bases to trimming and J lost 0 bases, with 12 bases between them. DNA for the CDR3: TGCAGCGTTGGATCGGGGGGCCCTAACTATGGCTACACCTTC. It is translated as CSVGSGGPNYGYTF.

CDR3 in DNA: TGTGCCAGCAGCTTCGGCCGGTCGGGGCCAAATGAGCAGTTCTTC. It translates to CASSFGRSGPNEQFF. The chain has TRBV7-3 and TRBJ2-1; D may be TRBD1 or TRBD2 (5 bases each). Trimming removed 3 bases at V and 7 bases at J, with 16 bases between. The CDR3 length is 15 residues. The germline V gene has CDR1 SGHTA and CDR2 FQGTGA.

V usage is TRBV6-1 and J usage is TRBJ2-7, with 7 nucleotides matching TRBD1. V gave up 5 bases and J gave up 5 bases; unmatched junction bases: 9. The CDR3 contains 14 residues. Germline lookup yields CDR1 MNHNS and CDR2 SASEGT. The CDR3: CASSLIGQVNEQYF. Here the CDR3 DNA reads TGTGCCAGCAGTTTAATCGGACAGGTCAACGAGCAGTACTTC.

This chain uses TRBV5-4 with TRBJ2-2; D could derive from TRBD1 or TRBD2 (5 bases each). Germline V gene data show CDR1 as SGHNT and CDR2 as YYREEE (reference sequence). The length of the CDR3 is 15 residues. V lost 0 bases and J 4 bases, leaving 10 bases between the germline ends. The CDR3 here is CASSLGGAGTGELFF. In DNA, the CDR3 is TGTGCCAGCAGCTTGGGAGGGGCCGGCACCGGGGAGCTGTTTTTT.

This chain joins TRBV30 and TRBJ1-1; tentative D call: TRBD1 (5 bases). Trimming stripped 5 bases from V and 0 bases from J, with 13 bases between. The CDR3 has 14 amino acids. CDR1 is GTSNPN and CDR2 is SVGIG in the germline V gene (reference sequence). In DNA form, the CDR3 reads TGTGCCTGGCGGACAAGGCCGATGAACACTGAAGCTTTCTTT. It is translated as CAWRTRPMNTEAFF.

The DNA for the CDR3 is TGTGCCAGCAGCTTGGTGACTCCAGATACGCAGTATTTT. Translated: CASSLVTPDTQYF. The chain uses TRBV5-4 and TRBJ2-3; D unresolved. Deletions cut 0 bases from V and 4 bases from J, with 6 bases between. CDR3 size: 13 residues. In germline, CDR1 is SGHNT, CDR2 YYREEE (reference sequence). The full variable domain, in which reference TRBV5-4 and TRBJ2-3 provide the parts outside the CDR3, is ETGVTQSPTHLIKTRGQQVTLRCSSQSGHNTVSWYQQALGQGPQFIFQYYREEENGRGNFPPRFSGLQFPNYSSELNVNALELDDSALYLCASSLVTPDTQYFGPGTRLTVL.

V gene TRBV19 combines with J gene TRBJ2-5; 7 bases are shared with TRBD1. The J call is doubtful: the DNA matches TRBJ2-7 better. The length of the CDR3 is 16 residues. Germline CDR1 LNHDA, CDR2 SQIVND (reference sequence). CDR3 sequence reads: CASSLLNSGQIYEQYF. CDR3 sequence (DNA): TGTGCCAGTAGTCTCCTTAATTCGGGACAGATCTACGAGCAGTACTTC.

The chain couples TRBV14 to TRBJ1-2; 7 positions agree with TRBD1. The germline V gene has CDR1 SGHDN and CDR2 FVKESK. Trimming removed 0 bases from V and 4 bases from J; junction bases left unmatched: 11. This CDR3 spans 17 amino acids. CDR3 amino acids: CASSQDLIWDSAYGYTF. The CDR3, as DNA: TGTGCCAGCAGCCAAGATCTTATTTGGGACAGTGCCTATGGCTACACCTTC. Complete variable domain (other parts from reference TRBV14 and TRBJ1-2): EAGVTQFPSHSVIEKGQTVTLRCDPISGHDNLYWYRRVMGKEIKFLLHFVKESKQDESGMPNNRFLAERTGGTYSTLKVQPAELEDSGVYFCASSQDLIWDSAYGYTFGSGTRLTVV.

The chain combines TRBV7-2 with TRBJ1-5, with no clear D. This CDR3 is 13 amino acids long. Germline values: CDR1 SGHTA, CDR2 FQGNSA. Trimming took 1 base from V and 2 from J, leaving 3 bases between them. The CDR3 loop reads CASSLVGNQPQHF. In DNA, the CDR3 is TGTGCCAGCAGCTTAGTCGGCAATCAGCCCCAGCATTTT.

As to this clone: Other DNA sequences in the sample encode the same CDR3. The chain carries TRBV18 and TRBJ2-7; 7 positions agree with TRBD1. The CDR3 consists of 15 residues. The V and J ends lost 2 bases and 7 bases, in that order; junction bases with no gene match: 11. Germline V gene sequence: CDR1 KGHSH, CDR2 LQKENI. As DNA, the CDR3 is TGTGCCAGCTCACCAACTCGACAGGGAATCCATGAGCAGTACTTC. Protein sequence: CASSPTRQGIHEQYF.

The chain links TRBV9 to TRBJ2-1; D gene uncertain. The V gene's germline CDR1 is SGDLS and CDR2 YYNGEE. With 2 bases removed from V and 10 bases from J, the gap between germline ends came to 7 bases. The CDR3 runs to 11 residues. The CDR3 DNA sequence: TGTGCCAGCAGCGTCCAAACGGAGCAGTTCTTC. This encodes CASSVQTEQFF.

The chain links TRBV29-1 to TRBJ1-2; 7 bases map to TRBD1. V lost 4 bases, J lost 4 bases, and 6 bases stayed unmatched. The CDR3 loop spans 13 amino acids. CDR1 is SQVTM and CDR2 is ANQGSEA in the germline V gene. This chain's CDR3 is CSVGEGAGYGYTF. The CDR3 DNA is TGCAGCGTTGGTGAGGGGGCAGGCTATGGCTACACCTTC.